This T cell receptor beta chain is from a study of OX40 agonist ivuxolimab in advanced cancers. The data were produced by immunoSEQ multiplex PCR, yet TCRdb's version contains in-frame clones alone and is incomplete. The sample has about 47,000 clones; around 90% are singletons. With regard to this clone: The antigen is not known.

Study-wide points: Nonresponders, in some cases, also had low normalized T-cell clonal expansion.

CDR3 length: 16 residues. V lost 4 bases to trimming and J lost 2 bases; unmatched junction nucleotides: 10. Germline CDR1 reads SGHVS; CDR2 reads FQNEAQ. The TCR was taken from an adult with an advanced solid tumor such as melanoma, head and neck, liver or kidney cancer. The chain is built from TRBV7-8 and TRBJ2-7, with TRBD2 matching over 8 bases. The sequences come from CD4+ or CD8+ T cells sorted from blood, collected in a trial of the OX40 agonist ivuxolimab. CDR3 sequence reads: CASSSYPTGRAYEQYF. The CDR3 DNA reads TGTGCCAGCAGCTCATATCCCACCGGGAGGGCCTACGAGCAGTACTTC.